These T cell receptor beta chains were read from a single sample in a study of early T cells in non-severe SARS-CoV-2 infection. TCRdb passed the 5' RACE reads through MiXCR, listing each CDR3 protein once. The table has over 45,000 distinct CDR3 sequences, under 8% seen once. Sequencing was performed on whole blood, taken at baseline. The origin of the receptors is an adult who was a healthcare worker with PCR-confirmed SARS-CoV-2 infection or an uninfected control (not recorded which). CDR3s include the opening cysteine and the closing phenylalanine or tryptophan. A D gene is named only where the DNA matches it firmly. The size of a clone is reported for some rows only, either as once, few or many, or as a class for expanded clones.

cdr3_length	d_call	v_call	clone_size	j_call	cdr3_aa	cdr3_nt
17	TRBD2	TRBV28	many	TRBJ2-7	CASSSVRIAGDEYEQYF	TGTGCCAGCAGTTCCGTCAGAATAGCGGGCGACGAGTACGAGCAGTACTTC
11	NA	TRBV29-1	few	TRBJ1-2	CSVDGDYGYTF	TGCAGCGTGGACGGGGACTATGGCTACACCTTC
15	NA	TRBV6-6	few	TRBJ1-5	CASSSWTPGNQPQHF	TGTGCCAGCAGCTCCTGGACACCGGGGAACCAGCCCCAGCATTTT
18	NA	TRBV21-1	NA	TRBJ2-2	CASSNHFARQGISGELFF	TGTGCCAGCAGCAATCATTTCGCCAGACAGGGGATAAGCGGGGAGCTGTTTTTT
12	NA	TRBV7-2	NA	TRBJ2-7	CASSSTTGGQYF	TGTGCCAGCAGCTCCACTACGGGCGGGCAGTACTTC
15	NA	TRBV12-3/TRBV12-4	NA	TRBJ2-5	CASTPRGLPPETQYF	TGTGCCAGCACCCCGCGGGGTTTGCCCCCAGAGACCCAGTACTTC
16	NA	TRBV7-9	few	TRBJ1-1	CASSLDYRGLPTEAFF	TGTGCCAGCAGCTTAGATTATAGGGGGTTGCCCACTGAAGCTTTCTTT
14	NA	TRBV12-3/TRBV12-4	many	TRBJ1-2	CASSFDHGGYGYTF	TGTGCCAGCAGTTTCGACCACGGCGGCTATGGCTACACCTTC
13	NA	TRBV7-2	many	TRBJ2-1	CASSPSVYDEQFF	TGTGCCAGCAGCCCCTCTGTCTACGATGAGCAGTTCTTC
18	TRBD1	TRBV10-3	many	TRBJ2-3	CAISEPLGQGGATDTQYF	TGTGCCATCAGTGAGCCCCTCGGACAGGGGGGGGCAACAGATACGCAGTATTTT
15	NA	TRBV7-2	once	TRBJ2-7	CTSSLVRDPSYEQYF	TGTACCAGCAGCTTGGTAAGGGATCCCTCCTACGAGCAGTACTTC
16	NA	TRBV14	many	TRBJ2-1	CASSQDYLGFPNEQFF	TGTGCCAGCAGCCAAGATTATTTGGGTTTCCCCAATGAGCAGTTCTTC
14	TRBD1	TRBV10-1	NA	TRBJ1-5	CANLKTGLGQPQHF	TGCGCCAACCTTAAGACAGGGTTAGGTCAGCCCCAGCATTTT
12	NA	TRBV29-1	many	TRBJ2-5	CSVVRQIETQYF	TGCAGCGTTGTCAGACAGATAGAGACCCAGTACTTC
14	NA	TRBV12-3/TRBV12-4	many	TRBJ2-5	CASSFLGREETQYF	TGTGCCAGCAGTTTCCTAGGACGGGAAGAGACCCAGTACTTC
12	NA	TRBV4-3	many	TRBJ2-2	CASSLRASELFF	TGCGCCAGCAGCCTCCGGGCCAGTGAGCTGTTTTTT
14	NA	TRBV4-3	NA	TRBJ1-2	CASSRSRGNYGYTF	TGCGCCAGCAGCCGTTCCAGGGGAAACTATGGCTACACCTTC
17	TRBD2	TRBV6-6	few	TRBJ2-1	CASRRTLAGGLGNEQFF	TGTGCCAGCAGAAGAACCCTAGCGGGGGGGCTGGGTAATGAGCAGTTCTTC
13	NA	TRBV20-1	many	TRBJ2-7	CSARVEHGGEQYF	TGCAGTGCTAGAGTAGAACACGGTGGCGAGCAGTACTTC
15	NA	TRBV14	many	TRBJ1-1	CASSQYDFPNTEAFF	TGTGCCAGCAGCCAATATGACTTCCCGAACACTGAAGCTTTCTTT
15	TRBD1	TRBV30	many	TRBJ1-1	CAWSLKQGLNTEAFF	TGTGCCTGGAGTTTAAAACAGGGGCTTAACACTGAAGCTTTCTTT
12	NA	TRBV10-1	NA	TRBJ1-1	CASSTGMSNAFF	TGCGCCAGCAGTACAGGGATGAGTAACGCTTTCTTT
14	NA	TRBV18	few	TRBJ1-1	CASSPGGAGTEAFF	TGTGCCAGCTCACCAGGCGGAGCTGGTACTGAAGCTTTCTTT